This TCR beta chain was recorded in a study of lymphopenia after photon versus proton radiotherapy. Concerning this clone: Its antigen remains unidentified.

Study-wide results and limits: Relative stability marked proton patients; photon patients lost diversity and naive cells.

Sequenced by immunoSEQ multiplex PCR; TCRdb stores in-frame clones only, minus some. The data contain some 26,000 clones, roughly 80% of them seen just once; the ten biggest clones take up roughly 3.5%. The CDR3 is 13 residues long. Deletions cut 3 bases from V and 4 bases from J, with 7 bases between. Per germline, CDR1 SGHTA and CDR2 FQGNSA. This chain joins TRBV7-2 and TRBJ1-3; D call uncertain. This TCR came from a woman in her 50s with pancreatic cancer. This specimen was peripheral blood, taken from a patient treated with photon-based radiotherapy. DNA for the CDR3: TGTGCCAGCAGCTTCGATCTCGGAAACACCATATATTTT. It translates to CASSFDLGNTIYF.